This is a list of T cell receptor beta chains from one sample in a study of T cell changes during pregnancy in multiple sclerosis. TCRdb's copy holds only in-frame clones and misses some; the assay was immunoSEQ multiplex PCR. The sample has nearly 25,000 clones; 88% are singletons. Sequences were derived from CD4+ T cells from peripheral blood mononuclear cells, sampled in the first trimester of pregnancy. These receptor sequences come from a female donor in good health, enrolled as a control in a pregnancy study. The CDR3 runs from the conserved cysteine through the conserved F or W. Each record gives: clone size, J gene, D gene, V gene, CDR3 protein, CDR3 DNA. A D gene is named only where the DNA matches it firmly. Only part of the rows carry a size: once, few, many, or a class if the clone is expanded.

abundance: .
j_gene: TRBJ2-3
d_gene: TRBD1
v_gene: TRBV18
CDR3aa: CASSPDRGGTDTQYF
CDR3nt: TGTGCCAGCTCTCCAGACAGGGGTGGCACAGATACGCAGTATTTT

abundance: .
j_gene: TRBJ1-1
d_gene: .
v_gene: TRBV7-9
CDR3aa: CASSPPRAGVVGEAFF
CDR3nt: TGTGCCAGCAGCCCACCCAGGGCGGGGGTGGTTGGTGAAGCTTTCTTT

abundance: .
j_gene: TRBJ2-1
d_gene: TRBD2
v_gene: TRBV19
CDR3aa: CASTSPGGQFNEQFF
CDR3nt: TGTGCCAGTACCTCTCCGGGAGGTCAATTCAATGAGCAGTTCTTC

abundance: .
j_gene: TRBJ2-2
d_gene: .
v_gene: TRBV7-2
CDR3aa: CASSKVVAHENTGELFF
CDR3nt: TGTGCCAGCAGCAAGGTCGTAGCTCACGAAAACACCGGGGAGCTGTTTTTT

abundance: .
j_gene: TRBJ1-2
d_gene: TRBD1
v_gene: TRBV28
CDR3aa: CASSSGTEVYGYTF
CDR3nt: TGTGCCAGCAGTTCGGGGACAGAAGTTTATGGCTACACCTTC

abundance: few
j_gene: TRBJ2-7
d_gene: .
v_gene: TRBV5-1
CDR3aa: CASSLSQGVAYEQYF
CDR3nt: TGCGCCAGCAGCTTATCACAGGGAGTAGCCTACGAGCAGTACTTC

abundance: .
j_gene: TRBJ1-5
d_gene: .
v_gene: TRBV28
CDR3aa: CASSLSGGTDYNQPQHF
CDR3nt: TGTGCCAGCAGTTTATCAGGCGGGACGGACTACAATCAGCCCCAGCATTTT

abundance: once
j_gene: TRBJ2-5
d_gene: .
v_gene: TRBV6-6
CDR3aa: CASSYEPRSETQYF
CDR3nt: TGTGCCAGCAGTTACGAACCGCGGAGTGAGACCCAGTACTTC

abundance: .
j_gene: TRBJ2-7
d_gene: .
v_gene: TRBV7-9
CDR3aa: CASSLAAGSYEQYF
CDR3nt: TGTGCCAGCAGCTTAGCGGCGGGGTCGTACGAGCAGTACTTC

abundance: .
j_gene: TRBJ2-5
d_gene: TRBD2
v_gene: TRBV28
CDR3aa: CASSLGGGETQYF
CDR3nt: TGTGCCAGCAGTTTAGGGGGGGGAGAGACCCAGTACTTC

abundance: .
j_gene: TRBJ2-7
d_gene: TRBD1
v_gene: TRBV7-9
CDR3aa: CASSRDSSYEQYF
CDR3nt: TGTGCCAGCAGCCGGGACAGCTCCTACGAGCAGTACTTC

abundance: .
j_gene: TRBJ1-3
d_gene: .
v_gene: TRBV2
CDR3aa: CASSEQGSGPGNTIYF
CDR3nt: TGTGCCAGCAGTGAACAGGGCAGCGGGCCTGGAAACACCATATATTTT

abundance: .
j_gene: TRBJ2-1
d_gene: TRBD2
v_gene: TRBV28
CDR3aa: CASSLPGRAPYNEQFF
CDR3nt: TGTGCCAGCAGTTTACCCGGGAGGGCCCCGTACAATGAGCAGTTCTTC

abundance: .
j_gene: TRBJ2-1
d_gene: TRBD2
v_gene: TRBV5-1
CDR3aa: CASRSSGSGYNEQFF
CDR3nt: TGCGCCAGCAGATCTAGCGGGAGCGGGTACAATGAGCAGTTCTTC

abundance: .
j_gene: TRBJ2-3
d_gene: .
v_gene: TRBV7-2
CDR3aa: CASSLDSYTDTQYF
CDR3nt: TGTGCCAGCAGCTTAGACAGTTACACAGATACGCAGTATTTT

abundance: .
j_gene: TRBJ2-7
d_gene: .
v_gene: TRBV5-1
CDR3aa: CASSRPGQGNYGGGRANEQYF
CDR3nt: TGCGCCAGCAGCCGACCTGGACAGGGGAATTATGGAGGCGGGAGGGCCAACGAGCAGTACTTC

abundance: .
j_gene: TRBJ2-7
d_gene: .
v_gene: TRBV10-3
CDR3aa: CAISGYRETYEQYF
CDR3nt: TGTGCCATCAGTGGGTACAGGGAGACCTACGAGCAGTACTTC

abundance: .
j_gene: TRBJ2-3
d_gene: TRBD2
v_gene: TRBV10-2
CDR3aa: CASRTSGGIDTQYF
CDR3nt: TGCGCCAGCCGGACTAGCGGGGGGATAGATACGCAGTATTTT

abundance: .
j_gene: TRBJ2-7
d_gene: .
v_gene: TRBV7-2
CDR3aa: CASSTRRGLREQYF
CDR3nt: TGTGCCAGCAGCACCCGCAGGGGATTGAGAGAGCAGTACTTC

abundance: once
j_gene: TRBJ2-7
d_gene: .
v_gene: TRBV6-5
CDR3aa: CASSYSAGQHYEQYF
CDR3nt: TGTGCCAGCAGTTACTCAGCGGGACAACACTACGAGCAGTACTTC

abundance: .
j_gene: TRBJ2-7
d_gene: TRBD1
v_gene: TRBV7-9
CDR3aa: CASSGRQGSNTYEQYF
CDR3nt: TGTGCCAGCAGCGGACGACAGGGTTCGAATACCTACGAGCAGTACTTC

abundance: once
j_gene: TRBJ2-5
d_gene: TRBD2
v_gene: TRBV28
CDR3aa: CASSFPRGGAQETQYF
CDR3nt: TGTGCCAGCAGTTTCCCTCGGGGGGGGGCCCAAGAGACCCAGTACTTC

abundance: .
j_gene: TRBJ2-4
d_gene: .
v_gene: TRBV7-9
CDR3aa: CASSLAVGQANIQYF
CDR3nt: TGTGCCAGCAGCTTAGCTGTGGGCCAGGCAAACATTCAGTACTTC

abundance: .
j_gene: TRBJ1-2
d_gene: TRBD1
v_gene: TRBV30
CDR3aa: CAWSVSRGPYGYTF
CDR3nt: TGTGCCTGGAGTGTCTCCAGGGGGCCCTATGGCTACACCTTC

abundance: .
j_gene: TRBJ1-6
d_gene: .
v_gene: TRBV6-4
CDR3aa: CASRSLGSYNSPLHF
CDR3nt: TGTGCCAGCAGATCCCTCGGCTCCTATAATTCACCCCTCCACTTT

abundance: .
j_gene: TRBJ2-7
d_gene: .
v_gene: TRBV27
CDR3aa: CASSLVFSDEQYF
CDR3nt: TGTGCCAGCAGTTTGGTCTTTTCGGACGAGCAGTACTTC

abundance: .
j_gene: TRBJ1-2
d_gene: .
v_gene: TRBV30
CDR3aa: CAWSRRRVGDYGYTF
CDR3nt: TGTGCCTGGAGCAGACGCAGGGTGGGCGACTATGGCTACACCTTC

abundance: .
j_gene: TRBJ2-5
d_gene: TRBD2
v_gene: TRBV5-1
CDR3aa: CASSLTGGQETQYF
CDR3nt: TGCGCCAGCAGCCTGACGGGGGGACAAGAGACCCAGTACTTC

abundance: once
j_gene: TRBJ2-7
d_gene: TRBD2
v_gene: TRBV18
CDR3aa: CASSPGLNKYEQYF
CDR3nt: TGTGCCAGCTCACCGGGACTAAATAAGTACGAGCAGTACTTC

abundance: .
j_gene: TRBJ1-5
d_gene: TRBD1
v_gene: TRBV5-8
CDR3aa: CASSPGTVSNQPQHF
CDR3nt: TGTGCCAGCAGCCCCGGGACAGTTAGCAATCAGCCCCAGCATTTT

abundance: few
j_gene: TRBJ2-7
d_gene: .
v_gene: TRBV9
CDR3aa: CASSVGRTYEQYF
CDR3nt: TGTGCCAGCAGCGTGGGGAGAACCTACGAGCAGTACTTC

abundance: .
j_gene: TRBJ2-3
d_gene: TRBD2
v_gene: TRBV5-1
CDR3aa: CASTGRGGADTQYF
CDR3nt: TGCGCCAGCACGGGGCGGGGGGGCGCAGATACGCAGTATTTT

abundance: .
j_gene: TRBJ2-1
d_gene: TRBD1
v_gene: TRBV19
CDR3aa: CGQGSGPYNEQFF
CDR3nt: TGTGGACAGGGCTCAGGGCCCTACAATGAGCAGTTCTTC

abundance: .
j_gene: TRBJ2-1
d_gene: .
v_gene: TRBV9
CDR3aa: CASSVALAGEQFF
CDR3nt: TGTGCCAGCAGCGTAGCCCTAGCAGGTGAGCAGTTCTTC

abundance: .
j_gene: TRBJ1-2
d_gene: .
v_gene: TRBV18
CDR3aa: CASSPAQVLYGYTF
CDR3nt: TGTGCCAGCTCACCAGCACAAGTCCTCTATGGCTACACCTTC

abundance: .
j_gene: TRBJ2-5
d_gene: TRBD2
v_gene: TRBV4-2
CDR3aa: CASSPGGVGETQYF
CDR3nt: TGTGCCAGCAGCCCGGGGGGGGTTGGGGAGACCCAGTACTTC

abundance: few
j_gene: TRBJ1-1
d_gene: TRBD1
v_gene: TRBV19
CDR3aa: CASGQGLGNTEAFF
CDR3nt: TGTGCCAGTGGACAGGGTCTAGGGAACACTGAAGCTTTCTTT

abundance: .
j_gene: TRBJ1-3
d_gene: .
v_gene: TRBV6-5
CDR3aa: CASSYSAGPSGNTIYF
CDR3nt: TGTGCCAGCAGTTACTCTGCGGGTCCCTCTGGAAACACCATATATTTT

abundance: .
j_gene: TRBJ2-4
d_gene: .
v_gene: TRBV9
CDR3aa: CASSEGPGQGGLNIQYF
CDR3nt: TGTGCCAGCAGCGAGGGGCCAGGGCAGGGGGGATTAAACATTCAGTACTTC

abundance: .
j_gene: TRBJ2-5
d_gene: TRBD2
v_gene: TRBV9
CDR3aa: CASSPRTSGGARQETQYF
CDR3nt: TGTGCCAGCAGCCCCCGGACTAGCGGGGGGGCCCGGCAAGAGACCCAGTACTTC

abundance: once
j_gene: TRBJ1-2
d_gene: TRBD1
v_gene: TRBV28
CDR3aa: CASSLPGTGGAGGYTF
CDR3nt: TGTGCCAGCAGTTTACCCGGGACAGGGGGCGCGGGTGGCTACACCTTC

abundance: .
j_gene: TRBJ1-4
d_gene: .
v_gene: TRBV18
CDR3aa: CASSPRGRTNEKLFF
CDR3nt: TGTGCCAGCTCACCACGAGGCCGAACTAATGAAAAACTGTTTTTT

abundance: .
j_gene: TRBJ2-3
d_gene: .
v_gene: TRBV2
CDR3aa: CASTARGDTQYF
CDR3nt: TGTGCCAGCACCGCCAGGGGTGATACGCAGTATTTT

abundance: .
j_gene: TRBJ2-2
d_gene: .
v_gene: TRBV28
CDR3aa: CASSLATPTGELFF
CDR3nt: TGTGCCAGCAGTTTAGCGACTCCCACCGGGGAGCTGTTTTTT

abundance: .
j_gene: TRBJ1-2
d_gene: .
v_gene: TRBV12-5
CDR3aa: CASGLHRAYGYTF
CDR3nt: TGTGCTAGTGGTCTGCACAGGGCCTATGGCTACACCTTC

abundance: .
j_gene: TRBJ1-1
d_gene: .
v_gene: TRBV9
CDR3aa: CASSVEGGLEAFF
CDR3nt: TGTGCCAGCAGCGTAGAAGGAGGGCTTGAAGCTTTCTTT

abundance: .
j_gene: TRBJ2-1
d_gene: .
v_gene: TRBV7-2
CDR3aa: CASSLFGGSNNEQFF
CDR3nt: TGTGCCAGCAGCTTATTCGGCGGGTCGAACAATGAGCAGTTCTTC

abundance: .
j_gene: TRBJ1-3
d_gene: TRBD1
v_gene: TRBV2
CDR3aa: CASSEQQGALGNTIYF
CDR3nt: TGTGCCAGCAGTGAACAACAGGGGGCTCTAGGAAACACCATATATTTT

abundance: .
j_gene: TRBJ2-5
d_gene: .
v_gene: TRBV11-1
CDR3aa: CACGGGETQYF
CDR3nt: TGTGCCTGTGGGGGAGGAGAGACCCAGTACTTC

abundance: .
j_gene: TRBJ1-2
d_gene: .
v_gene: TRBV21-1
CDR3aa: CASSRGTAQKVDGYTF
CDR3nt: TGTGCCAGCAGCCGCGGGACAGCGCAAAAGGTTGATGGCTACACCTTC

abundance: once
j_gene: TRBJ1-2
d_gene: .
v_gene: TRBV25-1
CDR3aa: CASSYRGYTF
CDR3nt: TGTGCCAGCAGTTACAGAGGCTACACCTTC

abundance: .
j_gene: TRBJ2-7
d_gene: .
v_gene: TRBV6-1
CDR3aa: CASSESAYEQYF
CDR3nt: TGTGCCAGCAGTGAGAGTGCCTACGAGCAGTACTTC

abundance: .
j_gene: TRBJ1-1
d_gene: .
v_gene: TRBV20-1
CDR3aa: CSAPFNTEAFF
CDR3nt: TGCAGTGCCCCTTTTAACACTGAAGCTTTCTTT

abundance: few
j_gene: TRBJ1-2
d_gene: .
v_gene: TRBV2
CDR3aa: CASSEGGSRNYGYTF
CDR3nt: TGTGCCAGCAGTGAAGGAGGTTCTCGTAACTATGGCTACACCTTC

abundance: .
j_gene: TRBJ2-7
d_gene: .
v_gene: TRBV28
CDR3aa: CASLSLYEQYF
CDR3nt: TGTGCCAGCCTGAGTCTCTACGAGCAGTACTTC